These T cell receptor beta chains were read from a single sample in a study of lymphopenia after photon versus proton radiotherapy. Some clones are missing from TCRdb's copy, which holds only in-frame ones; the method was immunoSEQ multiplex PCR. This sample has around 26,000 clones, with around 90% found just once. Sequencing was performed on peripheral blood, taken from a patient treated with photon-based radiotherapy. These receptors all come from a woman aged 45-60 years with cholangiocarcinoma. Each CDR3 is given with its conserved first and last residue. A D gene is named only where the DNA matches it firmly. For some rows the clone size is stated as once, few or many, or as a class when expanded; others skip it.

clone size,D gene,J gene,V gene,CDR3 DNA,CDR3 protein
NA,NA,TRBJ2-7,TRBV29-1,TGCAGCTCCCCCCCCAGGGGCCGGAGCGAGCAGTACTTC,CSSPPRGRSEQYF
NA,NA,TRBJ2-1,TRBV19,TGTGCCACCCGGCAAGAAAGATACAATGAGCAGTTCTTC,CATRQERYNEQFF
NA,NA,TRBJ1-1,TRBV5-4,TGTGCCAGCAGCTTTCCGGACTGGTTGAGCACTGAAGCTTTCTTT,CASSFPDWLSTEAFF
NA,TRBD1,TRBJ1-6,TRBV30,TGTGCTTGGTCCTGGGACAGGGTGTTAGCGTCACCCCTCCACTTT,CAWSWDRVLASPLHF
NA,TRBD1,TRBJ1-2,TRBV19,TGTGCCAGTAAGGTACTCGGACAGGGCGGGTATGGCTACACCTTC,CASKVLGQGGYGYTF
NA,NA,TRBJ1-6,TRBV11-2,TGTGCCAGCAGCCGGTCGGGACCAGTCAGTGAGCTTAATTCACCCCTCCACTTT,CASSRSGPVSELNSPLHF
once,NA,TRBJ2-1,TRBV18,TGTGCCAGCTCACCAAGTGGCAATCCTTGGTTCCCCCGCGGGTACAATGAGCAGTTCTTC,CASSPSGNPWFPRGYNEQFF
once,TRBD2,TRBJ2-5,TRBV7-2,TGTGCCAGCAGCACCGGGGCCCCGGGGGGGACCCAGTACTTC,CASSTGAPGGTQYF
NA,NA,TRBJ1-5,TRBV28,TGTGCCAGCAGACCCCTGGACAGACTAAATCAGCCCCAGCATTTT,CASRPLDRLNQPQHF
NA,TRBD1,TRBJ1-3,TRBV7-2,TGTGCCAGCAGCTTACGGGACAGGCCAAACACCATATATTTT,CASSLRDRPNTIYF
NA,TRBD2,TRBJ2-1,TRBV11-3,TGTGCCAGCAGCTTAGATATGAGCGGGAGCTCCTACAATGAGCAGTTCTTC,CASSLDMSGSSYNEQFF
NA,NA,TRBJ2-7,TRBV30,TGTGCCTGGAGGCAAGGGACCTACTACGAGCAGTACTTC,CAWRQGTYYEQYF
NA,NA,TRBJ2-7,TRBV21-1,TGTGCCAGCAGCAAAGAACGACCGGGAACTGGGTGCGTCTACTTC,CASSKERPGTGCVYF
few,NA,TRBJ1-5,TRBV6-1,TGTGCCACCGCACAGGAGTTACATCAGCCCCAGCATTTT,CATAQELHQPQHF
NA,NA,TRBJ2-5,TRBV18,TGTGCCAGCTCACCTCAGAGCCAAGAGACCCAGTACTTC,CASSPQSQETQYF
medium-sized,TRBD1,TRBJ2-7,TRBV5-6,TGTGCCAGCAGCTTGGCGACAGGGTTTGAAACCTACGAGCAGTACTTC,CASSLATGFETYEQYF
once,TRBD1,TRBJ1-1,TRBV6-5,TGTGCCAGCAGTTACCGAGGGGGGTCAGGGGGCACTGAAGCTTTCTTT,CASSYRGGSGGTEAFF
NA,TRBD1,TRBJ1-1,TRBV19,TGTGCCAGTATGACAGGGGACTTGAACACTGAAGCTTTCTTT,CASMTGDLNTEAFF
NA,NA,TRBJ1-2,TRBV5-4,TGTGCCAGCAGCTTGGAATTGGGGGCAAATGGCTACACCTTC,CASSLELGANGYTF
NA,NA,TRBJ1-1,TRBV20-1,TGCAGTGCTGGGACTGAGAACTTAGCTTTCTTT,CSAGTENLAFF
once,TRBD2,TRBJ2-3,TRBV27,TGTGCCAGCAGTCAAACTAGCGGGGGGCGGAGGACAGATACGCAGTATTTT,CASSQTSGGRRTDTQYF
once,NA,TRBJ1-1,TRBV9,TGTGCCAGCAGCTCCGACCTCAGGGGGAACACTGAAGCTTTCTTT,CASSSDLRGNTEAFF
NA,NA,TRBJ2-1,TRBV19,TGTGCCAGTAGTCCTAACAATGAGCAGTTCTTC,CASSPNNEQFF
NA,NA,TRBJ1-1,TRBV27,TGTGCCAGCAGTCCCAATAAGGGAGGCACTTTAGGGAACACTGAAGCTTTCTTT,CASSPNKGGTLGNTEAFF
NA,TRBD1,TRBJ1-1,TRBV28,TGTGCCGGACAGGGGTGGTCCTCGAACACTGAAGCTTTCTTT,CAGQGWSSNTEAFF
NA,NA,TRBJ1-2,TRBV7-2,TGTGCCAGCAGCTTAGGCTCCCAGGGGCCAGAATATGGCTACACCTTC,CASSLGSQGPEYGYTF
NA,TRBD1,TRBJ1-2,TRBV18,TGTGCCAGCTCACCTCTCAAAACCGGACAGGGCGCTTTCGGCTACACCTTC,CASSPLKTGQGAFGYTF
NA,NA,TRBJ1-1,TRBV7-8,TGTGCCAGCAGCTTAAAGGTGAACACTGAAGCTTTCTTT,CASSLKVNTEAFF
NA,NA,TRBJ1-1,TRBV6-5,TGTGCCAGCAGTTCCCGGGGCCCGCCATTGGGCACTGAAGCTTTCTTT,CASSSRGPPLGTEAFF
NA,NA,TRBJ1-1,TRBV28,TGTGCCAGCAGTCCTCCTGGGCAGGCCATCGACACTGAAGCTTTCTTT,CASSPPGQAIDTEAFF
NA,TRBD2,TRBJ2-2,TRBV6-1,TGTGCCAGCAGTGAACAGGGCGGGAGGGGGGAGCTGTTTTTT,CASSEQGGRGELFF
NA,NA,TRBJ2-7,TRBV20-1,TGCAGTGCGAGGGACGGCTACGAGCAGTACTTC,CSARDGYEQYF
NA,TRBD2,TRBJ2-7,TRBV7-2,TGTGCCAGCAGCTCAGCGGGGGGACCTACCTACGAGCAGTACTTC,CASSSAGGPTYEQYF
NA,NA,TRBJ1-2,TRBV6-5,TGTGCCAGCAGTTACTCAGGGGTCTGGGGCTACACCTTC,CASSYSGVWGYTF
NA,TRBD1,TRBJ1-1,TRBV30,TGTGCCTGGACCCCGACAGGGGGCCGTACTGAAGCTTTCTTT,CAWTPTGGRTEAFF
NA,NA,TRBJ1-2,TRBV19,TGTGCCAGTAGGCCCGGTACTAACTATGGCTACACCTTC,CASRPGTNYGYTF
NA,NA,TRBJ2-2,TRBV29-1,TGCAGCGCCCGATTTTCGACAACAGGGGGGGCGACCGGGGAGCTGTTTTTT,CSARFSTTGGATGELFF
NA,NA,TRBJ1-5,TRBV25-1,TGTGCCAGCAGTTTCGGGAATCAGCCCCAGCATTTT,CASSFGNQPQHF
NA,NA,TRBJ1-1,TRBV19,TGTGCCAGTAGGTATCCCGGCCCGAACACTGAAGCTTTCTTT,CASRYPGPNTEAFF
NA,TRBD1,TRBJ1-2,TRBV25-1,TGTGCCAGCAGTGAATCAACAGGGGGAGAATATCGGGGCTACACCTTC,CASSESTGGEYRGYTF
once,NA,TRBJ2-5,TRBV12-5,TGTGCTAGTGGTTTGGTAGGTTGGAAGGAGACCCAGTACTTC,CASGLVGWKETQYF
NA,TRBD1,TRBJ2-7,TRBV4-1,TGCGCCAGCAGCCAAGACAGGGGGCCTTTCGAGCAGTACTTC,CASSQDRGPFEQYF